The next 2 T cell receptor beta chains were all read from a single sample in a study of persistence of HIV-infected CD4 T cells. Their recognized antigens are unknown. The libraries were made with immunoSEQ version 4 in survey mode. The assay was immunoSEQ multiplex PCR, and TCRdb's table has in-frame clones only and misses some. The table shows about 20,000 clones, with 60% to 80% occurring only once. Cells were stimulated with overlapping HIV-1 Gag 15-mer peptides. CD4+ T cells upregulating both CD40 ligand and CD69 were sorted as responding cells. This material consisted of CD4+ T cells sorted from PBMCs after roughly 20-hour stimulation, taken from a patient who received antiretroviral therapy. Receptor source: an adult woman with HIV who was CMV-seropositive.

The gene calls are TRBV9 and TRBJ2-7; 9 bases match TRBD1. V trimming: 0 bases; J trimming: 3 bases; junction bases outside the gene matches: 10. This CDR3 region has 17 residues. Germline V gene lookup returns CDR1 SGDLS and CDR2 YYNGEE. The CDR3 DNA reads as TGTGCCAGCAGCGTAGACCCGGGACAGGGTATGATCTACGAGCAGTACTTC. Its protein is CASSVDPGQGMIYEQYF.

The V gene is TRBV3-1 (or the pseudogene TRBV3-2), the J gene TRBJ2-3; D ambiguous. This CDR3 spans 14 amino acids. The V gene lost 3 bases and the J gene lost 4 bases, with 11 bases spanning the gap. Germline V gives CDR1 LGHDT, CDR2 YNNKEL (reference sequence). The CDR3 region is CASSHLGAPDTQYF. The CDR3 DNA sequence: TGTGCCAGCAGCCATCTCGGCGCCCCAGATACGCAGTATTTT.